The clone carrying this T cell receptor (beta chain) was counted at least ten times. Its antigen is currently unknown. The source material, RNA transcripts, was used to amplify TCR beta CDR3 regions. HTBI primers were employed in a first-round RT-PCR of the TCR CDR3. TCRdb itself ran the multiplex PCR reads through MiXCR, one entry per CDR3 protein. This table has 300,000 to 450,000 distinct CDR3 sequences, about 14% appearing once. Investigators excluded patients with uncontrolled infection, other autoimmune disease, pregnancy or lactation. Orbital computed tomography, thyroid ultrasound, serum thyroxine and TRAb, and clinical symptoms together informed the diagnoses. The authors obtained PBMCs from around 10 ml of fresh peripheral blood. Trimming cost V 1 base and J 0 bases, with 1 base left between them. The CDR3 contains 13 residues. Germline-derived CDR1 and CDR2 are SGHVS and FQNEAQ. The data derive from a study of T cells in Graves' hyperthyroidism and ophthalmopathy.

Findings and limits, study-wide: In the blood, most expanded thyroid clonotypes above 0.001 appeared as well.

The clonotype comes from a woman aged 30 to 39 with Graves' ophthalmopathy. Sequenced material: blood. The chain employs TRBV7-8 and TRBJ2-4; D call uncertain. The CDR3, as DNA: TGTGCCAGCAGCTTAGAAGCCAAAAACATTCAGTACTTC. Its protein product is CASSLEAKNIQYF.